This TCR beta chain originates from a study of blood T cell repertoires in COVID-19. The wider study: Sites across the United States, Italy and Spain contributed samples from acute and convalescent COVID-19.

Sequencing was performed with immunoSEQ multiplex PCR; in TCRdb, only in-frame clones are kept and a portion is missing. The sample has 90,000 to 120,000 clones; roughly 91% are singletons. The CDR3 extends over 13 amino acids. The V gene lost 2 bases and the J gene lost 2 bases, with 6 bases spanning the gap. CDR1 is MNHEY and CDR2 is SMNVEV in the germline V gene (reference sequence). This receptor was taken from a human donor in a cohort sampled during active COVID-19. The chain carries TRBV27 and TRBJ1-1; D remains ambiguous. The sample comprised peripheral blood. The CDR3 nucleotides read TGTGCCAGCAGTTTAAACTATAACACTGAAGCTTTCTTT. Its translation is CASSLNYNTEAFF.